The 23 T cell receptor beta chains listed next were all sequenced from one sample in a study of a mutant IDH1 vaccine in newly diagnosed glioma. TCRdb keeps only in-frame clones here, not all; method: immunoSEQ multiplex PCR. The sample yields around 63,000 clones, more than 90% seen once. Time point defined: baseline, week 1 (first vaccination visit). This sample's treatment: pre-vaccination baseline after standard-of-care therapy. The source was PBMCs, collected from a glioma patient treated with radiotherapy, temozolomide or both. These receptors were obtained from a man over 45 with glioma.

A single count supports this clone. This sequence joins TRBV27 and TRBJ2-3; D not resolved. V was clipped by 6 bases and J by 0 bases, with 13 bases between them. Germline CDR1 is MNHEY and CDR2 is SMNVEV (reference sequence). The length of the CDR3 is 15 residues. The CDR3 DNA reads as TGTGCCAGCAGAATGACTCGAGCTAGCACAGATACGCAGTATTTT. Translation: CASRMTRASTDTQYF.

V is TRBV28 and J is TRBJ2-2; possibly TRBD2 for D (6 bases). CDR3 size: 13 residues. V shed 5 bases and J shed 5 bases, with 9 bases lying between them. Germline CDR1 is MDHEN and CDR2 is SYDVKM. The CDR3 bases are TGTGCCAGCAGTGGTGGGGGGACCGGGGAGCTGTTTTTT. This codes for CASSGGGTGELFF.

As to this clone: One end of the junction is discordant with germline, which a read error may explain. Written as DNA, the CDR3 is TGTGCCAGCAGCTCAGAGACTAGCGGGAGGGCCCTGGGTCCGGACTTC. This codes for CASSSETSGRALGPDF. The chain recombines TRBV7-8 with TRBJ2-5; 14 nucleotides align to TRBD2. This CDR3 is built from 16 residues. Per germline, CDR1 SGHVS and CDR2 FQNEAQ.

The chain recombines TRBV19 with TRBJ2-7; TRBD1 aligns across 7 bases. The V gene end was trimmed by 4 bases and the J gene end by 3 bases; junction bases not matched to a gene: 6. CDR1 LNHDA and CDR2 SQIVND come from the germline V gene (reference sequence). This CDR3 has 14 amino acids. The DNA for the CDR3 is TGTGCCAGTAGTACCTCAGACAGGGTCTACGAGCAGTACTTC. Protein: CASSTSDRVYEQYF.

V usage is TRBV5-1 and J usage is TRBJ2-1, with 11 bases that match TRBD2. Germline V gene data show CDR1 as SGHRS and CDR2 as YFSETQ. After removal of 3 bases from V and 0 bases from J, the junction contained 5 bases not matched to a gene. CDR3 size: 17 residues. CDR3 DNA: TGCGCCAGCAGCTCCGGACTAGCGGGTACCTCCTACAATGAGCAGTTCTTC. Protein sequence: CASSSGLAGTSYNEQFF.

The rearrangement uses TRBV4-1 and TRBJ1-2; 10 bases match TRBD1. Unmatched junction bases numbered 4, after V lost 2 bases and J lost 7 bases. The germline V gene encodes CDR1 MGHRA and CDR2 YSYEKL. The CDR3 sequence is 14 residues long. Written as DNA, the CDR3 is TGCGCCAGCAGCCAACAGACAGGGGGCCGTGGCTACACCTTC. Its translation is CASSQQTGGRGYTF.

The V call is TRBV10-2, the J call TRBJ1-2, with D unresolved. Germline assignment: CDR1 WSHSY and CDR2 SAAADI. V was trimmed by 8 bases and J by 3 bases, leaving 7 bases between them. CDR3 length equals 11 residues. DNA for the CDR3: TGCGCCAGCGGTACTGACTATGGCTACACCTTC. It codes for CASGTDYGYTF.

This clone appeared once. This rearrangement joins TRBV2 to TRBJ1-1, with D possibly TRBD1 on 6 matching bases. V lost 5 bases, J lost 1 base, and 11 bases lay in between. From germline, CDR1 is SNHLY and CDR2 FYNNEI. The CDR3 contains 14 residues. This CDR3 is CASSYRDSNTEAFF. CDR3 in DNA: TGTGCCAGCAGTTACAGGGATTCGAACACTGAAGCTTTCTTT.

A single count supports this clone. This rearrangement joins TRBV20-1 to TRBJ1-4; 9 nucleotides line up with TRBD1. The junction had 0 bases not matched to a gene; V was cut back by 3 bases and J by 10 bases. Germline V lookup: CDR1 DFQATT, CDR2 SNEGSKA (reference sequence). The CDR3 has 11 amino acids. The CDR3 loop reads CSARDRGKLFF. In nucleotides, the CDR3 is TGCAGTGCTAGGGACAGGGGAAAACTGTTTTTT.

The J gene is TRBJ1-6, the V gene TRBV6-5; 7 nucleotides match TRBD1. Germline V lookup: CDR1 MNHEY, CDR2 SVGAGI. The CDR3 covers 15 residues. The V segment lost 0 bases and the J segment 7 bases; nucleotides outside the gene matches: 3. The CDR3 DNA is TGTGCCAGCAGTTACTCGACAGGGATGAATTCACCCCTCCACTTT. Translation gives CASSYSTGMNSPLHF.

CDR3 DNA: TGTGCCAGCAGTGAGTGGAAATTTTCTAGCCAGGGTTCCCCCGGGGAGCTGTTTTTT. It codes for CASSEWKFSSQGSPGELFF. J is TRBJ2-2 and V is TRBV6-1; D is possibly TRBD1 or TRBD2 (5 bases each). V lost 3 bases, J lost 6 bases, and 26 bases lay in between. Germline V CDR1 and CDR2: MNHNS, SASEGT. This CDR3 is 19 amino acids long.

This clone was seen only a few times. The chain couples TRBV5-4 to TRBJ1-6, with D uncertain. Germline CDR1 reads SGHNT; CDR2 reads YYREEE (reference sequence). The germline V and J ends were trimmed by 4 bases and 0 bases, with 8 bases remaining between them. The CDR3 is made up of 15 amino acids. CDR3 in DNA: TGTGCCAGCAGCCCGTCTTACTCCTATAATTCACCCCTCCACTTT. It yields the protein CASSPSYSYNSPLHF.

This chain links TRBV25-1 with TRBJ1-5, with D possibly matching TRBD1 (5 bases). CDR3 length: 15 residues. Trimming stripped 4 bases from V and 4 bases from J, with 14 bases between. CDR1 MGHDK and CDR2 SYGVNS come from the germline V gene. The CDR3 coding sequence is TGTGCCAGCAGTGGGAATCAGGGACCAAATCAGCCCCAGCATTTT. This sequence encodes CASSGNQGPNQPQHF. Filled out from reference TRBV25-1 and TRBJ1-5, the complete variable domain reads EADIYQTPRYLVIGTGKKITLECSQTMGHDKMYWYQQDPGMELHLIHYSYGVNSTEKGDLSSESTVSRIRTEHFPLTLESARPSHTSQYLCASSGNQGPNQPQHFGDGTRLSIL.

The gene calls are TRBV7-6 and TRBJ1-2; no definite D call. From germline, CDR1 is SGHVS and CDR2 FNYEAQ. This CDR3 has 14 amino acids. Trimming took off 1 base at V and 3 bases at J, with 9 bases between the two ends. CDR3 in DNA: TGTGCCAGCAGCTTAGGGTTTGGGGACTATGGCTACACCTTC. This translates into CASSLGFGDYGYTF. Supplemented by reference TRBV7-6 and TRBJ1-2, the full variable domain reads GAGVSQSPRYKVTKRGQDVALRCDPISGHVSLYWYRQALGQGPEFLTYFNYEAQQDKSGLPNDRFSAERPEGSISTLTIQRTEQRDSAMYRCASSLGFGDYGYTFGSGTRLTVV.

This clone was seen a handful of times. The chain couples TRBV27 to TRBJ2-7; D is ambiguous. In germline, CDR1 is MNHEY, CDR2 SMNVEV (reference sequence). The CDR3 is 14 amino acids. Trimming left V 2 bases short and J 3 bases short, with 11 bases between. The CDR3 sequence is CASSLQTRLYEQYF. The CDR3 DNA follows: TGTGCCAGCAGTTTACAGACACGGCTCTACGAGCAGTACTTC.

The CDR3 coding sequence is TGTGCCAGCAACAAAAGGGAGGCTGGGGGGGAACTCTACAATGAGCAGTTCTTC. Its translation: CASNKREAGGELYNEQFF. V and J are TRBV4-2 and TRBJ2-1; 7 bases match TRBD2. With 7 bases clipped from V and 3 bases from J, the junction kept 18 bases outside the gene matches. Per the germline V gene, CDR1 is LGHNA and CDR2 is YNFKEQ. The CDR3 is made up of 18 amino acids.

This clone was detected only once. V gene TRBV9 combines with J gene TRBJ2-5, with D maybe TRBD2 (5 bases). Germline V gives CDR1 SGDLS, CDR2 YYNGEE. This CDR3 spans 15 amino acids. V lost 4 bases and J lost 0, with 13 bases in between. CDR3 in DNA: TGTGCCAGCAGCCCCAGAGGGCGGGACCAAGAGACCCAGTACTTC. Its protein product is CASSPRGRDQETQYF.

V gene TRBV4-2 combines with J gene TRBJ1-2; D gene unclear. Trimming stripped 2 bases from V and 5 bases from J, with 15 bases between. Per the germline V gene, CDR1 is LGHNA and CDR2 is YNFKEQ. The CDR3 sequence is 15 residues long. The CDR3: CASSQPTSPPYGYTF. The CDR3 DNA sequence: TGTGCCAGCAGCCAACCTACATCCCCTCCATATGGCTACACCTTC.

The CDR3 protein is CASSQDAGGVYNEQFF. CDR3 nucleotides: TGCGCCAGCAGCCAAGATGCAGGGGGCGTCTACAATGAGCAGTTCTTC. The gene calls are TRBV4-1 and TRBJ2-1, with 8 bases aligning to TRBD1. The J segment lost 3 bases and the V segment lost 0 bases, leaving 4 bases of the junction unmatched. Germline CDR1 MGHRA, CDR2 YSYEKL. This CDR3 is 16 amino acids long.

The genes are TRBV5-1 and TRBJ1-1; D is undetermined. With 0 bases removed from V and 4 bases from J, the gap between germline ends came to 7 bases. Germline-derived CDR1 and CDR2 are SGHRS and YFSETQ. The CDR3 contains 13 residues. CDR3 amino acids: CASSLGGVTEAFF. The CDR3 DNA reads as TGCGCCAGCAGCTTGGGGGGTGTCACTGAAGCTTTCTTT.

The chain joins TRBV13 to TRBJ2-7, with 8 bases identical to TRBD1. The CDR3 is 14 amino acids. The J segment lost 4 bases and the V segment lost 5 bases, leaving 7 bases of the junction unmatched. The germline gives CDR1 PRHDT, CDR2 FYEKMQ (reference sequence). The CDR3 protein is CASSLGTGHYEQYF. In nucleotides, the CDR3 is TGTGCCAGCAGCCTCGGGACAGGACATTACGAGCAGTACTTC.

The chain is built from TRBV18 and TRBJ2-7; D not certain. Trimming took off 2 bases at V and 7 bases at J, with 15 bases between the two ends. The CDR3 has 14 residues. CDR1 KGHSH and CDR2 LQKENI come from the germline V gene. The DNA for the CDR3 is TGTGCCAGCTCACCAGACGCCCCCGGGTTTGAGCAGTACTTC. Translating gives CASSPDAPGFEQYF. Full variable domain (remainder filled in from reference TRBV18 and TRBJ2-7): NAGVMQNPRHLVRRRGQEARLRCSPMKGHSHVYWYRQLPEEGLKFMVYLQKENIIDESGMPKERFSAEFPKEGPSILRIQQVVRGDSAAYFCASSPDAPGFEQYFGPGTRLTVT.

J is TRBJ2-5 and V is TRBV21-1; TRBD2, as called in the table, went unchecked against the DNA. TRBV21-1 is tagged as a pseudogene. This CDR3 has 14 residues. The CDR3 nucleotides are TGTGCCAGCAGCAAATCTACGAGCGGGGAGACCCAGTACTTC. Residues: CASSKSTSGETQYF.